This T cell receptor beta chain was captured by sequencing in a study of Graves' ophthalmopathy and Graves' hyperthyroidism. V lost 1 base and J lost 12, with 15 bases in between. This CDR3 comprises 13 residues. TCR beta CDR3 amplification used RNA transcripts. Following a first-round RT-PCR that used HTBI primers, a second-round multiplex PCR was carried out. One entry per CDR3 protein results from TCRdb running MiXCR on the multiplex PCR reads. The sample lists 150,000 to 200,000 distinct CDR3 sequences; 39% were seen once. This clonotype was observed at least ten times. This receptor was taken from a man in his thirties or forties with Graves' ophthalmopathy. This chain links TRBV12-3 or TRBV12-4 with TRBJ1-1, with D hard to call. The sample taken for sequencing was peripheral blood. Here the CDR3 DNA reads TGTGCCAGCAGTTTAGTTTTCGGGGTGGAGACTTTCTTT. It encodes CASSLVFGVETFF.